The next 10 T cell receptor beta chains were all read from a single sample in a study of shared clonotypes between healthy human individuals. Measured with immunoSEQ multiplex PCR; TCRdb has only the in-frame clones, and not every one. The sample contains around 320,000 clones, around 87% of which appear only once. Sequencing was carried out using memory CD8+ T cells sorted from blood. The subset denotes: CD45RO+ cells pooled with CCR7-negative TemRA cells. The origin of the receptors is a man aged 18 to 29 in good health.

In DNA form, the CDR3 reads TGTGCCAGCAGCTTAATCCTAGCCGCAGCCTACGAGCAGTACTTC. This gives the protein CASSLILAAAYEQYF. The J gene is TRBJ2-7, the V gene TRBV11-2; tentatively, D is TRBD2 (5 bases). The ends were cut back, 2 bases at V and 2 bases at J, with 13 bases in the middle. In germline, CDR1 is SGHAT, CDR2 FQNNGV. The CDR3 contains 15 residues.

The chain is built from TRBV14 and TRBJ2-7; 7 positions match TRBD2. This CDR3 is 13 amino acids long. Germline V gives CDR1 SGHDN, CDR2 FVKESK. Unmatched junction bases numbered 3, after V lost 7 bases and J lost 0 bases. This chain's CDR3 is CASKAGSSYEQYF. As DNA, the CDR3 is TGTGCCAGCAAAGCGGGGAGCTCCTACGAGCAGTACTTC.

The rearrangement joins TRBV11-2 to TRBJ2-7; TRBD2 aligns across 9 bases. CDR1 is SGHAT and CDR2 is FQNNGV in the germline V gene. The CDR3 is 15 residues long. Unmatched junction bases numbered 7, after V lost 3 bases and J lost 4 bases. The CDR3 nucleotides are TGTGCCAGCAGCTTGATAGCGGGAGTCGGGTACGAGCAGTACTTC. This sequence encodes CASSLIAGVGYEQYF.

The chain joins TRBV27 to TRBJ2-7; no clear D. The CDR3 consists of 13 residues. V was trimmed by 3 bases and J by 0 bases, leaving 6 bases between them. The V gene's germline CDR1 is MNHEY and CDR2 SMNVEV (reference sequence). CDR3 sequence reads: CASSFSNSYEQYF. The CDR3 DNA sequence: TGTGCCAGCAGTTTTTCTAACTCCTACGAGCAGTACTTC.

The V call is TRBV2, the J call TRBJ2-7, with 13 bases fitting TRBD2. The CDR3 runs to 17 residues. Germline V CDR1 and CDR2: SNHLY, FYNNEI. Trimming cost V 7 bases and J 1 base; bases outside gene matches: 10. The CDR3 DNA reads as TGTGCCAGCAACTTTGGGACTAGCGGGGAATTTTCCTACGAGCAGTACTTC. This gives the protein CASNFGTSGEFSYEQYF.

The chain is built from TRBV2 and TRBJ2-7; 10 bases fit TRBD1. With 8 bases clipped from V and 2 bases from J, the junction kept 18 bases outside the gene matches. This CDR3 has 18 residues. Germline V gives CDR1 SNHLY, CDR2 FYNNEI. CDR3 amino acids: CASGGTGARAGVPYEQYF. DNA for the CDR3: TGTGCCAGCGGAGGGACAGGGGCGAGAGCGGGAGTCCCCTACGAGCAGTACTTC.

The chain couples TRBV27 to TRBJ2-1, with 9 nucleotides matching TRBD2. This CDR3 is 16 amino acids long. From germline, CDR1 is MNHEY and CDR2 SMNVEV (reference sequence). V lost 5 bases, J lost 4 bases, and 9 bases stayed unmatched. CDR3 amino acids: CASSNLAGTAYNEQFF. CDR3 in DNA: TGTGCCAGCAGTAACCTAGCGGGGACAGCTTACAATGAGCAGTTCTTC.

The DNA for the CDR3 is TGTGCCAGCGCTCTGGCCGAAGAGCAGTACTTC. This translates into CASALAEEQYF. V and J are TRBV7-9 and TRBJ2-7, with no clear D. The germline V gene has CDR1 SEHNR and CDR2 FQNEAQ (reference sequence). The CDR3 covers 11 residues. The V end was cut by 8 bases, the J end by 7 bases, with 12 bases between.

In this sample, this clone turned up a few times. The rearrangement uses TRBV19 and TRBJ1-5; possible D gene TRBD1, 6 bases. The V gene's germline CDR1 is LNHDA and CDR2 SQIVND (reference sequence). Deletions cut 7 bases from V and 2 bases from J, with 15 bases between. The CDR3 runs 15 residues. The CDR3, as DNA: TGTGCCAGTACCTGGCTGGGGGCCGGCAATCAGCCCCAGCATTTT. Translated, it gives CASTWLGAGNQPQHF.

This chain connects TRBV4-3 to TRBJ2-1, with 8 bases fitting TRBD2. The CDR3 is made up of 15 amino acids. Germline lookup yields CDR1 LGHNA and CDR2 YSLEER. After removal of 1 base from V and 10 bases from J, the junction contained 9 bases not matched to a gene. The CDR3 bases are TGCGCCAGCAGCCAAGGGAACGAGCGGGAGAACGAGCAGTTCTTC. Its protein is CASSQGNERENEQFF.